This TCR beta chain originates from a study of cytomegalovirus exposure and HLA in healthy donors. Trimming left V 1 base short and J 14 bases short, with 14 bases between. Germline CDR1 MNHNS, CDR2 SASEGT. The CDR3 is made up of 12 amino acids. PCR was performed using 60 Vbeta and 13 Jbeta primers. Produced via immunoSEQ multiplex PCR; TCRdb's table is partial and in-frame only. The sample holds under 250,000 clones, around four fifths seen once. This clonotype originated in a boy younger than 10 in good health and CMV-seronegative. Sample: PBMCs. The chain carries TRBV6-1 and TRBJ2-5, with D possibly TRBD1 on 6 matching bases. The CDR3 loop reads CASSEVGDILYF. The CDR3 DNA is TGTGCCAGCAGTGAAGTGGGGGACATCCTATACTTC.